This is a list of T cell receptor beta chains from one sample in a study of shared clonotypes between healthy human individuals. Data came from immunoSEQ multiplex PCR; TCRdb stores just in-frame clones and leaves some out. The table has under 700,000 clones, roughly 96% seen once. The sample taken for sequencing was naive CD8+ T cells sorted from blood. The receptor source for this set is a woman in her thirties in good health. CDR3s include the opening cysteine and the closing phenylalanine or tryptophan. The D gene is left open where the match is weak. The size entry is marked missing in some rows and otherwise reads once, few, many or a size class.

cdr3_nt,cdr3_aa,v_call,d_call,j_call,clone_size
TGTGCCAGCAGCCCAGACGGGGGGAATGAGCAGTTCTTC,CASSPDGGNEQFF,TRBV7-9,TRBD2,TRBJ2-1,-
TGTGCCAGCAGTCCCCTAACAGCAGGGTATCAGCCCCAGCATTTT,CASSPLTAGYQPQHF,TRBV28,-,TRBJ1-5,-
TGTGCCAGCAGCCCGGGCGACCTGAACACTGAAGCTTTCTTT,CASSPGDLNTEAFF,TRBV5-5,-,TRBJ1-1,-
TGTGCCAGCAGTCTCCCCCAGGGGTATGGCTACACCTTC,CASSLPQGYGYTF,TRBV28,-,TRBJ1-2,once
TGTGCCAGCAGCTTTATACTTCGGGATGTGGGCTATGGCTACACCTTC,CASSFILRDVGYGYTF,TRBV5-8,-,TRBJ1-2,-
TGTGCCAGCAGCCAAGAGCGAGAGACCCAGTACTTC,CASSQERETQYF,TRBV14,-,TRBJ2-5,-
TGTGCCAGCAGTAACCCCACCACGGGCTATGGCTACACCTTC,CASSNPTTGYGYTF,TRBV28,-,TRBJ1-2,-
TGTGCCAGCAGTTACTCGGGAGGGCCTTACGAGCAGTACTTC,CASSYSGGPYEQYF,TRBV6-6,TRBD2,TRBJ2-7,-
TGTGCCAGCAGCAGCGTAGGGGGGGCCGGCTACACCTTC,CASSSVGGAGYTF,TRBV5-6,-,TRBJ1-2,-
TGTGCCAGCAGTAGCGACTCCTACGAGCAGTACTTC,CASSSDSYEQYF,TRBV14,-,TRBJ2-7,-
TGCGCCAGCAGCCAGATCTTAGCGGGAGGCACAGATACGCAGTATTTT,CASSQILAGGTDTQYF,TRBV5-1,TRBD2,TRBJ2-3,-
TGCGCCAGCCGGAACACCGGGGAGCTGTTTTTT,CASRNTGELFF,TRBV10-2,-,TRBJ2-2,-
TGCGCCAGCAGCCAAAGGCGGGGAAACAATGAGCAGTTCTTC,CASSQRRGNNEQFF,TRBV4-1,-,TRBJ2-1,-
TGTGCCAGCAGCCAAGAGCGTAGGGGTTACGAGCAGTACTTC,CASSQERRGYEQYF,TRBV14,-,TRBJ2-7,-
TGTGCCAGCAGCTACTTTAGCGGGAGGGGAGAGACCCAGTACTTC,CASSYFSGRGETQYF,TRBV28,TRBD2,TRBJ2-5,-
TGTGCCAGTAGGCGAAGGGACGGTGGGGTCGCTGAAGCTTTCTTT,CASRRRDGGVAEAFF,TRBV19,-,TRBJ1-1,-
TGTGCCAGCAGCGTAGCGGCCAGCGGGGGGGGATCCTACAATGAGCAGTTCTTC,CASSVAASGGGSYNEQFF,TRBV9,TRBD2,TRBJ2-1,-
TGTGCCAGCAGTGATGTCGGGGGAAACACCATATATTTT,CASSDVGGNTIYF,TRBV25-1,-,TRBJ1-3,few
TGCGCCAGCAGTCAAGAACCCGGGACAGCAGAACCTTTCTACGAGCAGTACTTC,CASSQEPGTAEPFYEQYF,TRBV23-1,TRBD1,TRBJ2-7,-
TGTGCCAGCAGTTTGGGACTAGTGGATGAGCAGTTCTTC,CASSLGLVDEQFF,TRBV28,TRBD2,TRBJ2-1,-
TGTGCCAGCACTGCTCCGTCGAACACCGGGGAGCTGTTTTTT,CASTAPSNTGELFF,TRBV7-9,-,TRBJ2-2,-
TGTGCCAGCAGCTCGATCCCGGACAGGAGTGAAGCTTTCTTT,CASSSIPDRSEAFF,TRBV7-9,TRBD1,TRBJ1-1,-
TGTGCCAGCAGCCACATAGCGGGAGCGGTCGGGGAGCTGTTTTTT,CASSHIAGAVGELFF,TRBV28,TRBD2,TRBJ2-2,-
TGTGCCAGCTCTGTTGGGAGAAACTACGAGCAGTACTTC,CASSVGRNYEQYF,TRBV6-1,-,TRBJ2-7,-
TGTGCCAGCAGCTTAGCTAGCGGGAGTTCCTACGAGCAGTACTTC,CASSLASGSSYEQYF,TRBV7-2,TRBD2,TRBJ2-7,-
TGTGCCAGCAGTATAGATAACAGGGGGCCCGGAAACACCATATATTTT,CASSIDNRGPGNTIYF,TRBV28,TRBD1,TRBJ1-3,-
TGTGCCAGCAGACCCCTCCTTGACAGGGGTGGGGAGCAGTACTTC,CASRPLLDRGGEQYF,TRBV27,TRBD1,TRBJ2-7,-
TGTGCCAGTAGTCCACGAAGCACCGGGGAGCTGTTTTTT,CASSPRSTGELFF,TRBV19,-,TRBJ2-2,-
TGTGCCACCAGCAGAAGGTGGGGCACTGGAAACACCATATATTTT,CATSRRWGTGNTIYF,TRBV15,-,TRBJ1-3,-
TGCGCCAGCAGCGGGAATACTAGGGCGGGAACTTACAATGAGCAGTTCTTC,CASSGNTRAGTYNEQFF,TRBV5-1,-,TRBJ2-1,-
TGTGCCAGCAGCTTACTGGGGGCGAACACTGAAGCTTTCTTT,CASSLLGANTEAFF,TRBV7-9,-,TRBJ1-1,-
TGTGCCACCAGCAGGGGGTTTTTGGGGGAGAACGAAGAGACCCAGTACTTC,CATSRGFLGENEETQYF,TRBV15,-,TRBJ2-5,-
TGTGCCAGCAGCTTAGGACTCGGGGAAGCTTTCTTT,CASSLGLGEAFF,TRBV11-2,-,TRBJ1-1,-
TGCGCCAGCAGCTTACCCGGGACAGCTAATGAAGCTTTCTTT,CASSLPGTANEAFF,TRBV5-1,TRBD1,TRBJ1-1,-
TGTGCCAGCAGTTTTGGGGCGGGAGTAGGTAAAAATGAGCAGTTCTTC,CASSFGAGVGKNEQFF,TRBV27,TRBD2,TRBJ2-1,-
TGTGCCAGCAGTAAAGGAGCGGGAGGTCCCCAAGAGACCCAGTACTTC,CASSKGAGGPQETQYF,TRBV5-6,TRBD2,TRBJ2-5,-
TGTGCCAGCAGCGACCAACACTACGAGCAGTACTTC,CASSDQHYEQYF,TRBV7-6,-,TRBJ2-7,few
TGTGCCAGCAGTTTGGGACTAGCGGAGAGCACAGATACGCAGTATTTT,CASSLGLAESTDTQYF,TRBV27,TRBD2,TRBJ2-3,-
TGCGCCAGCAGCCGGGGGACAGGGTGGAACGAGCAGTACTTC,CASSRGTGWNEQYF,TRBV10-1,TRBD1,TRBJ2-7,-
TGTGCCAGCAGTTTATCGGCCCACAAGCCCAACTATGGCTACACCTTC,CASSLSAHKPNYGYTF,TRBV28,-,TRBJ1-2,-
TGTGCCAGCAGCATTAGCGGGAAATTCTCCTACAATGAGCAGTTCTTC,CASSISGKFSYNEQFF,TRBV2,TRBD2,TRBJ2-1,-
TGTGCCAGCAGTGTTTGGGGGGCGGCCCAGCCCCAGCATTTT,CASSVWGAAQPQHF,TRBV6-6,-,TRBJ1-5,-
TGTGCCAGCAGGTCCGGGACAGGGGTCTTAGGAGAGACCCAGTACTTC,CASRSGTGVLGETQYF,TRBV28,TRBD1,TRBJ2-5,-
TGTGCCAGCAGGACGTGGGGTTTTTCAGCCTACGAGCAGTACTTC,CASRTWGFSAYEQYF,TRBV11-2,-,TRBJ2-7,-
TGTGCCAGCAGCGAGATTACAGATACGCAGTATTTT,CASSEITDTQYF,TRBV13,-,TRBJ2-3,-
TGTGCCAGCAGTCCCCCCTGGGGGTACAATCAGCCCCAGCATTTT,CASSPPWGYNQPQHF,TRBV28,-,TRBJ1-5,-
TGTGCCAGCAGCTTGGGGGCGGAGCGGGGCACCGGGGAGCTGTTTTTT,CASSLGAERGTGELFF,TRBV5-6,TRBD2,TRBJ2-2,-
TGTGCCAGTAGATCAAGTGGGACAACCTACAATGAGCAGTTCTTC,CASRSSGTTYNEQFF,TRBV19,-,TRBJ2-1,-
TGCAGCGTTGATGTCGGCAGGGGATACGAGCAGTACTTC,CSVDVGRGYEQYF,TRBV29-1,-,TRBJ2-7,-
TGTGCCAGCAGCCCTAGCGGGAGGGCCTCCGAGCAGTACTTC,CASSPSGRASEQYF,TRBV7-9,TRBD2,TRBJ2-7,-
TGTGCCACCAGAAGAGGACAGCCCATGAACACTGAAGCTTTCTTT,CATRRGQPMNTEAFF,TRBV15,-,TRBJ1-1,-
TGTGCCAGCAGCCCCGAGGGGGACCGTAATCAGCCCCAGCATTTT,CASSPEGDRNQPQHF,TRBV28,-,TRBJ1-5,-
TGTGCCAGCAGCTTTGGGACAGGACGGAATGAGCAGTTCTTC,CASSFGTGRNEQFF,TRBV13,TRBD1,TRBJ2-1,-
TGTGCCAGCAGCCAAGCGGGAGTTGGGTCCTACGAGCAGTACTTC,CASSQAGVGSYEQYF,TRBV7-9,TRBD2,TRBJ2-7,-